A single sample gave rise to the 20 T cell receptor beta chains below, sequenced in a study of vaccination effects on CD4 cells after COVID-19. Which antigens these TCRs recognize remains unknown. Culturing for about ten days preceded CD4+ T cell isolation. Two doses of BNT162b2 or mRNA-1273 vaccine were administered to participants. The repertoire was sequenced with immunoSEQ multiplex PCR; TCRdb's copy has only in-frame clones and lacks some. The sample holds 72,000 or so clones, about 74% seen once. The sample consisted of CD4+ T cells from PBMCs cultured without peptide, taken after COVID-19 vaccination. These receptor sequences come from a human donor who received a COVID-19 vaccine.

The rearrangement uses TRBV6-5 and TRBJ1-5; the D is unclear. This CDR3 region has 14 residues. V was trimmed by 2 bases and J by 4 bases, leaving 9 bases between them. Germline CDR1 and CDR2: MNHEY and SVGAGI. CDR3 nucleotide sequence: TGTGCCAGCAGTTACACCTACACAAATCAGCCCCAGCATTTT. Translation gives CASSYTYTNQPQHF.

The genes are TRBV30 and TRBJ1-5, with a tentative D call TRBD1 (5 bases). CDR3 size: 13 residues. The V end was cut by 0 bases, the J end by 5 bases, with 8 bases between. Germline V gene sequence: CDR1 GTSNPN, CDR2 SVGIG (reference sequence). CDR3 sequence reads: CAWSVVGDQPQHF. CDR3 DNA: TGTGCCTGGAGTGTCGTAGGGGATCAGCCCCAGCATTTT.

This chain links TRBV5-1 with TRBJ2-2, with unresolved D. The V end was cut by 4 bases, the J end by 4 bases, with 11 bases between. CDR1 is SGHRS, CDR2 YFSETQ, per germline. This CDR3 spans 14 amino acids. CDR3 protein: CASSIVTATGELFF. The CDR3 DNA reads as TGCGCCAGCAGCATAGTTACAGCCACCGGGGAGCTGTTTTTT.

The chain links TRBV28 to TRBJ1-2, with D tentatively TRBD1 (6 bases). Germline loops: CDR1 MDHEN, CDR2 SYDVKM. V was shortened by 8 bases and J by 1 base, with 14 bases between the two germline ends. This CDR3 is 14 amino acids long. The CDR3 loop reads CASLRTDHNYGYTF. CDR3 DNA sequence: TGTGCCAGCTTGCGGACAGATCATAACTATGGCTACACCTTC.

V is TRBV28 and J is TRBJ2-1, with D unclear. V was clipped by 3 bases and J by 7 bases, with 10 bases between them. Looked up from germline, CDR1 is MDHEN and CDR2 is SYDVKM. The CDR3 is 13 residues long. The CDR3 is CASSFWQLNEQFF. The CDR3 DNA reads as TGTGCCAGCAGTTTCTGGCAGCTAAATGAGCAGTTCTTC.

The chain carries TRBV5-5 and TRBJ1-4; TRBD1 matches 7 bases. Trimming at V came to 4 bases and at J to 6 bases, leaving 9 bases not matched to a gene. The germline V gene has CDR1 SGHKS and CDR2 YYEKEE (reference sequence). There are 15 residues in the CDR3. The CDR3 is CASSPGQTHDEKLFF. CDR3 nucleotide sequence: TGTGCCAGCAGCCCGGGACAGACCCATGATGAAAAACTGTTTTTT.

This clone showed up just a few times. V gene TRBV19 combines with J gene TRBJ1-6; D unresolved. Germline values: CDR1 LNHDA, CDR2 SQIVND (reference sequence). The CDR3 spans 17 residues. V was cut by 5 bases and J by 0 bases, with 14 bases left in between. CDR3 sequence reads: CASSHPPGSSYNSPLHF. CDR3 coding DNA: TGTGCCAGTAGTCACCCCCCCGGCAGCTCCTATAATTCACCCCTCCACTTT.

This chain joins TRBV24-1 and TRBJ1-2, with D possibly matching TRBD1 (5 bases). Germline assignment: CDR1 KGHDR and CDR2 SFDVKD. This CDR3 is 16 amino acids long. Trimming took off 4 bases at V and 4 bases at J, with 18 bases between the two ends. CDR3 loop: CATSESGTEDIYGYTF. CDR3 DNA sequence: TGTGCCACCAGTGAATCCGGGACGGAAGACATCTATGGCTACACCTTC.

The chain combines TRBV2 with TRBJ2-3, with D possibly TRBD2 on 6 matching bases. V was clipped by 3 bases and J by 7 bases, with 14 bases between them. Germline V lookup: CDR1 SNHLY, CDR2 FYNNEI. The CDR3 is made up of 14 amino acids. CDR3 sequence: CASSERGPQNTQYF. The CDR3 region has the DNA TGTGCCAGCAGTGAGCGGGGACCCCAAAATACGCAGTATTTT.

The chain is built from TRBV19 and TRBJ1-5; TRBD1 might be the D (5 bases). The CDR3 length is 14 residues. Germline lookup yields CDR1 LNHDA and CDR2 SQIVND (reference sequence). Trimming cost V 5 bases and J 3 bases, with 11 bases left between them. The CDR3 nucleotides are TGTGCCAGTAGTGGTCAGGGTCACAATCAGCCCCAGCATTTT. Amino acid sequence: CASSGQGHNQPQHF. Full variable domain (remainder filled in from reference TRBV19 and TRBJ1-5): DGGITQSPKYLFRKEGQNVTLSCEQNLNHDAMYWYRQDPGQGLRLIYYSQIVNDFQKGDIAEGYSVSREKKESFPLTVTSAQKNPTAFYLCASSGQGHNQPQHFGDGTRLSIL.

The V gene is TRBV12-3 or TRBV12-4, the J gene TRBJ1-1, with D hard to call. With 8 bases removed from V and 11 bases from J, the gap between germline ends came to 15 bases. The CDR3 is 11 amino acids. The CDR3 DNA is TGTGCCAGCCGCGTGCGGTTTGAGGCTTTCTTT. This codes for CASRVRFEAFF.

This chain links TRBV6-2 or TRBV6-3 with TRBJ1-6; the D is unclear. With 2 bases removed from V and 4 bases from J, the gap between germline ends came to 18 bases. The CDR3 covers 18 residues. CDR1 and CDR2 from the germline V gene are MNHEY and SVGEGT. Here the CDR3 DNA reads TGTGCCAGCAGTTACCCCGCGAGGCCTTCATATTATAATTCACCCCTCCACTTT. Protein sequence: CASSYPARPSYYNSPLHF.

The genes are TRBV9 and TRBJ2-5; 13 bases match TRBD2. J lost 4 bases, V lost 3 bases, and 6 bases had no gene match. The V gene's germline CDR1 is SGDLS and CDR2 YYNGEE. The CDR3 has 16 amino acids. The CDR3 is CASSARLAGGRETQYF. The DNA for the CDR3 is TGTGCCAGCAGCGCCAGACTAGCGGGGGGCCGAGAGACCCAGTACTTC. Looking up the rest from reference TRBV9 and TRBJ2-5 gives the full variable domain: DSGVTQTPKHLITATGQRVTLRCSPRSGDLSVYWYQQSLDQGLQFLIQYYNGEERAKGNILERFSAQQFPDLHSELNLSSLELGDSALYFCASSARLAGGRETQYFGPGTRLLVL.

The V call is TRBV5-5, the J call TRBJ1-6; D not certain. The CDR3 has 15 amino acids. Germline CDR1 SGHKS, CDR2 YYEKEE (reference sequence). V lost 1 base, J lost 5 bases, and 10 bases lay in between. CDR3 bases: TGTGCCAGCAGCTTGTACGCAGGAGATAATTCACCCCTCCACTTT. It encodes CASSLYAGDNSPLHF.

The chain couples TRBV10-3 to TRBJ1-1, with D maybe TRBD1 (6 bases). V lost 0 bases to trimming and J lost 4 bases, with 12 bases between them. The CDR3 consists of 15 residues. Germline V gives CDR1 ENHRY, CDR2 SYGVKD. The CDR3 loop reads CAISESLEGGTEAFF. The CDR3 DNA follows: TGTGCCATCAGTGAGTCACTGGAAGGGGGCACTGAAGCTTTCTTT.

V is TRBV2 and J is TRBJ1-6, with 8 positions matching TRBD1. Germline CDR1 SNHLY, CDR2 FYNNEI. The ends lost 4 bases at V and 9 bases at J; junction bases unmatched: 8. This CDR3 has 15 residues. The chain's CDR3 is CASSAMTGDGSPLHF. In DNA, the CDR3 is TGTGCCAGCAGTGCAATGACAGGGGACGGTTCACCCCTCCACTTT.

The V call is TRBV11-2, the J call TRBJ2-3; D is ambiguous. The CDR3 consists of 12 residues. Trimming left V 6 bases short and J 2 bases short, with 6 bases between. The V gene's germline CDR1 is SGHAT and CDR2 FQNNGV. CDR3 sequence: CASSQATDTQYF. For the CDR3, the DNA is TGTGCCAGCAGTCAAGCCACAGATACGCAGTATTTT. Supplemented by reference TRBV11-2 and TRBJ2-3, the full variable domain reads EAGVAQSPRYKIIEKRQSVAFWCNPISGHATLYWYQQILGQGPKLLIQFQNNGVVDDSQLPKDRFSAERLKGVDSTLKIQPAKLEDSAVYLCASSQATDTQYFGPGTRLTVL.

This clone was seen a single time. The chain uses TRBV2 and TRBJ2-2, with D maybe TRBD2 (6 bases). CDR1 is SNHLY, CDR2 FYNNEI, per germline. Trimming left V 2 bases short and J 1 base short, with 11 bases between. The CDR3 contains 16 residues. This chain's CDR3 is CASSELASENTGELFF. For the CDR3, the DNA is TGTGCCAGCAGTGAACTGGCTAGCGAGAACACCGGGGAGCTGTTTTTT.

The chain couples TRBV30 to TRBJ2-3; D is possibly TRBD1 (5 bases). CDR1 and CDR2 (germline): GTSNPN, SVGIG (reference sequence). V lost 7 bases and J lost 2, with 13 bases in between. This CDR3 is 13 amino acids long. Here the CDR3 reads CAFIPTDTDTQYF. For the CDR3, the DNA is TGTGCCTTCATCCCGACAGACACAGATACGCAGTATTTT.

This clone was counted a few times. The J gene is TRBJ2-2, the V gene TRBV2, with D possibly TRBD1 on 5 matching bases. CDR1 is SNHLY, CDR2 FYNNEI, per germline. The CDR3 loop spans 14 amino acids. V was clipped by 2 bases and J by 1 base, with 5 bases between them. The CDR3 protein is CASSEQGNTGELFF. CDR3 nucleotide sequence: TGTGCCAGCAGTGAACAGGGGAACACCGGGGAGCTGTTTTTT.